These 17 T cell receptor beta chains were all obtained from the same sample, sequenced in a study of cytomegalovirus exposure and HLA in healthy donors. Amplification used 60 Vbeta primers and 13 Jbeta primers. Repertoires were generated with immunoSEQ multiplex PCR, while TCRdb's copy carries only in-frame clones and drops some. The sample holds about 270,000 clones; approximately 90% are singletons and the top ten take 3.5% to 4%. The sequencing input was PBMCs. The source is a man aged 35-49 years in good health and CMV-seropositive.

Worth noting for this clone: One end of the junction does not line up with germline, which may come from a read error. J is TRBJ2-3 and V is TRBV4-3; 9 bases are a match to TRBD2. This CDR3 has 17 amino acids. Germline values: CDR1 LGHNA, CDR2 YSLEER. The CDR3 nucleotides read TGCGCCAGCGGCCAAGAGGCTAGCGGGGCCAAGTGGGATACGCAGTATTTT. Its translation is CASGQEASGAKWDTQYF.

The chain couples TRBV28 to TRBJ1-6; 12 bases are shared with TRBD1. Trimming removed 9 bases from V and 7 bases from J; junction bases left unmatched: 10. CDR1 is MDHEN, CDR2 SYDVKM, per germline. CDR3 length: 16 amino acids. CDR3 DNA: TGTGCCAGTCGAACCAGGGACAGGGGGCTGAATTCACCCCTCCACTTT. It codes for CASRTRDRGLNSPLHF.

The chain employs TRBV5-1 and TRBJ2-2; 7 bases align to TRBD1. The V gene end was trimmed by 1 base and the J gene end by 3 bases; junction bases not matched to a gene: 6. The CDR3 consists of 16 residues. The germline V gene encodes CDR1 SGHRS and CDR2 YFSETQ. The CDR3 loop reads CASSLPGGRYTGELFF. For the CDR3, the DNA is TGCGCCAGCAGCTTGCCAGGGGGACGGTACACCGGGGAGCTGTTTTTT.

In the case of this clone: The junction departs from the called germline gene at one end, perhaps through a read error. The CDR3 sequence: CASSRSWTSSVF. DNA of the CDR3: TGTGCCAGCAGCCGGAGCTGGACTAGCTCCGTCTTC. The J gene is TRBJ2-1, the V gene TRBV7-2; 8 bases agree with TRBD2. The CDR3 is 12 residues long. The germline gives CDR1 SGHTA, CDR2 FQGNSA.

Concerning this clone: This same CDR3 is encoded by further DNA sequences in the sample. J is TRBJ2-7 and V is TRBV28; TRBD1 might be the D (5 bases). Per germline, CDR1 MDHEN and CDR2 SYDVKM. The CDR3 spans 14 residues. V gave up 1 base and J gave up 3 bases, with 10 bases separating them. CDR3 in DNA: TGTGCCAGCAGTTTATTGGGGCAGGGCTACGAGCAGTACTTC. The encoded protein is CASSLLGQGYEQYF.

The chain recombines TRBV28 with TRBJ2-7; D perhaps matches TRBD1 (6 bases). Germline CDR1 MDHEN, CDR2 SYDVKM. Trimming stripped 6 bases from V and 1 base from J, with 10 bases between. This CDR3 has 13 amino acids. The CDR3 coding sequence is TGTGCCAGCAGACAGGACAGTTCCTACGAGCAGTACTTC. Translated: CASRQDSSYEQYF.

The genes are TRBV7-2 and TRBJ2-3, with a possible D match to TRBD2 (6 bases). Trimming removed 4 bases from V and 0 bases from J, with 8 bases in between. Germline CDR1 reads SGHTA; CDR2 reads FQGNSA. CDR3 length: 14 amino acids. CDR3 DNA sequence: TGTGCCAGCAGCTCCAGCGGGAGCACAGATACGCAGTATTTT. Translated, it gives CASSSSGSTDTQYF.

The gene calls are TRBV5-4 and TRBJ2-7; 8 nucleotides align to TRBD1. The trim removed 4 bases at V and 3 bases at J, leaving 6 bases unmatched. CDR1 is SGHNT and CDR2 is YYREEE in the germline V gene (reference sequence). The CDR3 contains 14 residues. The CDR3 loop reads CASSQAGTGYEQYF. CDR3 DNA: TGTGCCAGCAGCCAGGCCGGGACAGGCTACGAGCAGTACTTC.

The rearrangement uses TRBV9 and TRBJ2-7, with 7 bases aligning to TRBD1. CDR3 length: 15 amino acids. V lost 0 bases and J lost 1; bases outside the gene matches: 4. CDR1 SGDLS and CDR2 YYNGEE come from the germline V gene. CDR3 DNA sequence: TGTGCCAGCAGCGTAGGAGGGGACAGTTCCTACGAGCAGTACTTC. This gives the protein CASSVGGDSSYEQYF. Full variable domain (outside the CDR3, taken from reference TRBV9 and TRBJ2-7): DSGVTQTPKHLITATGQRVTLRCSPRSGDLSVYWYQQSLDQGLQFLIQYYNGEERAKGNILERFSAQQFPDLHSELNLSSLELGDSALYFCASSVGGDSSYEQYFGPGTRLTVT.

DNA of the CDR3: TGCAGCGTCGCGCGGACAGACTATGGCTACACCTTC. Amino acids: CSVARTDYGYTF. V usage is TRBV29-1 and J usage is TRBJ1-2; TRBD1 might be the D (6 bases). The CDR3 loop spans 12 amino acids. V lost 6 bases to trimming and J lost 3 bases, with 11 bases between them. From germline, CDR1 is SQVTM and CDR2 ANQGSEA. Full variable domain (missing parts from reference TRBV29-1 and TRBJ1-2): SAVISQKPSRDICQRGTSLTIQCQVDSQVTMMFWYRQQPGQSLTLIATANQGSEATYESGFVIDKFPISRPNLTFSTLTVSNMSPEDSSIYLCSVARTDYGYTFGSGTRLTVV.

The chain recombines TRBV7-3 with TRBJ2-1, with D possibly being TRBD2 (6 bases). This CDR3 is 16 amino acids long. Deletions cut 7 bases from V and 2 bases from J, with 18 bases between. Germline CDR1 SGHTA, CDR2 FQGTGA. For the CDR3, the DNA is TGTGCCAGCAATCCGGGACTCAGTATCGCCTACAATGAGCAGTTCTTC. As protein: CASNPGLSIAYNEQFF.

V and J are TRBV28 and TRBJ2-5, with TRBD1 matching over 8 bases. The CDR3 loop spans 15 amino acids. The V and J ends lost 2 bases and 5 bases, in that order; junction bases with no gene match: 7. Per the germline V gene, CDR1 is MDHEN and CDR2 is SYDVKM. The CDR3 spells CASSLQGAIVETQYF. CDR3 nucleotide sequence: TGTGCCAGCAGTTTACAGGGGGCGATCGTGGAGACCCAGTACTTC.

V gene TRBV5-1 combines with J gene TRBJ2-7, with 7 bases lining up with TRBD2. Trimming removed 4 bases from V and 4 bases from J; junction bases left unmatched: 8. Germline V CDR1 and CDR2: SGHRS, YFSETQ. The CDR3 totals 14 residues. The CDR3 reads CASSRWGGEYEQYF. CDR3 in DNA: TGCGCCAGCAGCCGTTGGGGGGGTGAGTACGAGCAGTACTTC.

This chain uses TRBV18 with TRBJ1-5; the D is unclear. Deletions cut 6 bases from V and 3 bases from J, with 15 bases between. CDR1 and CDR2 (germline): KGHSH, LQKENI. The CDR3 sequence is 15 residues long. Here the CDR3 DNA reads TGTGCCAGCTCCCCCTTCCCACTGAACAATCAGCCCCAGCATTTT. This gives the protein CASSPFPLNNQPQHF.

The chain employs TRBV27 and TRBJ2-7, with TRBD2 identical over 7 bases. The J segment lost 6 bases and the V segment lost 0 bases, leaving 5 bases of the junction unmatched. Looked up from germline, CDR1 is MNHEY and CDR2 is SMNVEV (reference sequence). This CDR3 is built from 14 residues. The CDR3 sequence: CASSLSGEGAEQYF. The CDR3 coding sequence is TGTGCCAGCAGTTTATCGGGGGAGGGAGCCGAGCAGTACTTC.

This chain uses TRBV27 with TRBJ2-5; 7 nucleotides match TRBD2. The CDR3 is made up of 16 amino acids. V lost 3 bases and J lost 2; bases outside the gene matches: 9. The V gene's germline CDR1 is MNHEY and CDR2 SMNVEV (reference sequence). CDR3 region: CASSFRGGLPQETQYF. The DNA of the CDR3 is TGTGCCAGCAGTTTTAGGGGAGGGCTGCCTCAAGAGACCCAGTACTTC.

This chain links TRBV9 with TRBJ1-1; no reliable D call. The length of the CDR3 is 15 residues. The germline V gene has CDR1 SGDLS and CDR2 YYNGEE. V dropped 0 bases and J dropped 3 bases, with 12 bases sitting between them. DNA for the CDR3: TGTGCCAGCAGCGTAGGCCCCCACAGCTACACTGAAGCTTTCTTT. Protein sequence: CASSVGPHSYTEAFF. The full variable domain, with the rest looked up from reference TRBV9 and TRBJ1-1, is DSGVTQTPKHLITATGQRVTLRCSPRSGDLSVYWYQQSLDQGLQFLIQYYNGEERAKGNILERFSAQQFPDLHSELNLSSLELGDSALYFCASSVGPHSYTEAFFGQGTRLTVV.